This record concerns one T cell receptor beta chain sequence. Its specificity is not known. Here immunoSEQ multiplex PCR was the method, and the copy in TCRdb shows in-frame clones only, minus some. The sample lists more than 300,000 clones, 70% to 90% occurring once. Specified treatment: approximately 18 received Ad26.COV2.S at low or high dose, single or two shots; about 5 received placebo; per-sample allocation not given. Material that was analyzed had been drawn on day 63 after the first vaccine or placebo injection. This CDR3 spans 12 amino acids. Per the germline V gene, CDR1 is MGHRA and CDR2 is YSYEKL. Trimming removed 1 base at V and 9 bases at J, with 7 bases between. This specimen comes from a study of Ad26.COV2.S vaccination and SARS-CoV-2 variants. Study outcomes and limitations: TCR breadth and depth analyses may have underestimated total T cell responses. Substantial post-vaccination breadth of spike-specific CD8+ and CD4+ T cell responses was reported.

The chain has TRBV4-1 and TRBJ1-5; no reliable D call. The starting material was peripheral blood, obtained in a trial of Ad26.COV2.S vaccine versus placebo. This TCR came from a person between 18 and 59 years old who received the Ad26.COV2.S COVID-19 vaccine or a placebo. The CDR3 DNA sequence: TGCGCCAGCAGCCAAGCTCCGGGGCCCCAGCATTTT. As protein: CASSQAPGPQHF.